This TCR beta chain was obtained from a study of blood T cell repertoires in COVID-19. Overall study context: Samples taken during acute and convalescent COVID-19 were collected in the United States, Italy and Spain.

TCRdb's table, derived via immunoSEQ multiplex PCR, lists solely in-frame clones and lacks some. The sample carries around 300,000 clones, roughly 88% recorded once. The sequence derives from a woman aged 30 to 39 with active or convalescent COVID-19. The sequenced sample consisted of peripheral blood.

The CDR3 loop reads CATSRSGTVNSPLHF. Here the CDR3 DNA reads TGTGCCACCAGCAGGTCCGGGACAGTGAATTCACCCCTCCACTTT. This chain uses TRBV15 with TRBJ1-6, with 7 bases identical to TRBD1. CDR3 length: 15 amino acids. After removal of 3 bases from V and 7 bases from J, the junction contained 6 bases not matched to a gene. Germline V CDR1 and CDR2: LNHNV, YYDKDF (reference sequence). The variable domain in full, completed from reference TRBV15 and TRBJ1-6, reads DAMVIQNPRYQVTQFGKPVTLSCSQTLNHNVMYWYQQKSSQAPKLLFHYYDKDFNNEADTPDNFQSRRPNTSFCFLDIRSPGLGDTAMYLCATSRSGTVNSPLHFGNGTRLTVT.